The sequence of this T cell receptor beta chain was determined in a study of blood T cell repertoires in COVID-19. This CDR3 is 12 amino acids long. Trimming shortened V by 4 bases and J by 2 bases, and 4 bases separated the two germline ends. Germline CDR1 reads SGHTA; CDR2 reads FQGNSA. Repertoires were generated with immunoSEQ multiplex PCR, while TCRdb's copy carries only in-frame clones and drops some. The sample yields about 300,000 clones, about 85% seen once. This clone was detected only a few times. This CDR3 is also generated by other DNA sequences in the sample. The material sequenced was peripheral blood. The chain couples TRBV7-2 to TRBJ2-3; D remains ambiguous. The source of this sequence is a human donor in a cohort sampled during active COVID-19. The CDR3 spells CASSSYTDTQYF. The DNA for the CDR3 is TGTGCCAGCAGCTCGTACACAGATACGCAGTATTTT.